Following are 32 T cell receptor beta chains from one sample sequenced in a study of T-cell reconstitution after alpha-beta-depleted transplantation in children. Preparation of the TCRbeta library was carried out with unique molecular identifiers. Each CDR3 protein is one row after TCRdb ran MiXCR on the PCR reads. The table includes approximately 500,000 distinct CDR3 sequences, 20% to 30% detected once. The source material was PBMCs, sampled before TCRalphabeta/CD19-depleted stem cell transplant. These receptors were obtained from a boy under three years old with Wiskott-Aldrich syndrome, due to receive a stem cell transplant.

This clonotype was seen more than once but under ten times. This chain joins TRBV12-3 or TRBV12-4 and TRBJ2-1; 7 bases fit TRBD1. V was clipped by 2 bases and J by 2 bases; unmatched bases: 3. This CDR3 has 15 amino acids. CDR3: CASSLKGGPYNEQFF. As DNA, the CDR3 is TGTGCCAGCAGTTTAAAAGGGGGCCCCTACAATGAGCAGTTCTTC.

This chain links TRBV27 with TRBJ2-2; TRBD2 matches at 9 bases. Germline CDR1 and CDR2: MNHEY and SMNVEV (reference sequence). The CDR3 is 16 amino acids. V shed 5 bases and J 5 bases; nucleotides not matched to a gene: 9. Written as DNA, the CDR3 is TGTGCCAGCAGTCGTAGCGGGAGTGGAAGGACCGGGGAGCTGTTTTTT. Translated: CASSRSGSGRTGELFF.

This clonotype has just one count. The gene calls are TRBV19 and TRBJ2-7, with D uncertain. This CDR3 comprises 13 residues. Per germline, CDR1 LNHDA and CDR2 SQIVND (reference sequence). V lost 1 base, J lost 0 bases, and 4 bases lay in between. Written as DNA, the CDR3 is TGTGCCAGTAGTATAGCTCACTCCTACGAGCAGTACTTC. Translated, it gives CASSIAHSYEQYF.

This clonotype came up a few times. The chain is built from TRBV5-4 and TRBJ2-3; 7 nucleotides agree with TRBD1. Germline assignment: CDR1 SGHNT and CDR2 YYREEE (reference sequence). J was trimmed by 2 bases and V by 3 bases; bases with no gene match: 3. There are 14 residues in the CDR3. CDR3 residues: CASSWGTATDTQYF. In DNA form, the CDR3 reads TGTGCCAGCAGCTGGGGGACAGCCACAGATACGCAGTATTTT.

This clonotype came up a few times. V and J are TRBV5-1 and TRBJ2-7; D call uncertain. This CDR3 is built from 16 residues. V was cut by 4 bases and J by 2 bases, with 19 bases left in between. CDR1 SGHRS and CDR2 YFSETQ come from the germline V gene. CDR3: CASSPSPLVTPYEQYF. CDR3 DNA sequence: TGCGCCAGCAGCCCCAGCCCTCTCGTGACCCCCTACGAGCAGTACTTC.

This clonotype was detected a few times. The rearrangement links TRBV7-6 to TRBJ1-1; tentative D call: TRBD1 (6 bases). CDR3 length: 17 amino acids. The V gene's germline CDR1 is SGHVS and CDR2 FNYEAQ. V lost 2 bases and J 4 bases, leaving 20 bases between the germline ends. In DNA, the CDR3 is TGTGCCAGCAGCTTAAGTCCCGAGATCAGGGGTATCACTGAAGCTTTCTTT. Amino acids: CASSLSPEIRGITEAFF.

This clonotype was seen only once. The J gene is TRBJ1-4, the V gene TRBV5-6; unclear D gene. Trimming pared 5 bases from V and 7 bases from J, leaving 21 bases between. CDR3 length: 16 amino acids. The germline V gene encodes CDR1 SGHDT and CDR2 YYEEEE. CDR3 sequence (DNA): TGTGCCAGCAGTTGGACGAAGGGATTAGTCGGTGAAAAACTGTTTTTT. It codes for CASSWTKGLVGEKLFF.

In its sample, this clonotype was seen a few times. The rearrangement joins TRBV29-1 to TRBJ2-2; D not resolved. The CDR3 spans 14 residues. V lost 7 bases, J lost 1 base, and 13 bases lay in between. From germline, CDR1 is SQVTM and CDR2 ANQGSEA. The CDR3 loop is CSAHSWKNTGELFF. DNA for the CDR3: TGCAGCGCTCATAGCTGGAAGAACACCGGGGAGCTGTTTTTT.

The chain carries TRBV20-1 and TRBJ2-1, with 10 bases that match TRBD2. The ends lost 4 bases at V and 5 bases at J; junction bases unmatched: 5. The CDR3 extends over 14 amino acids. CDR1 and CDR2 (germline): DFQATT, SNEGSKA (reference sequence). The CDR3 spells CSAMIAGGHNEQFF. Written as DNA, the CDR3 is TGCAGTGCTATGATAGCGGGAGGCCACAATGAGCAGTTCTTC.

Here the CDR3 reads CSATEDRGHNSPLHF. CDR3 coding DNA: TGCAGTGCTACAGAGGACAGGGGGCATAATTCACCCCTCCACTTT. The chain is built from TRBV20-1 and TRBJ1-6, with TRBD1 matching over 11 bases. Germline V gene sequence: CDR1 DFQATT, CDR2 SNEGSKA (reference sequence). The CDR3 consists of 15 residues. J gave up 5 bases and V 4 bases, and 4 bases lay outside the gene matches.

V usage is TRBV20-1 and J usage is TRBJ2-1; D is possibly TRBD2 (5 bases). CDR1 is DFQATT and CDR2 is SNEGSKA in the germline V gene (reference sequence). The CDR3 has 14 residues. V dropped 0 bases and J dropped 0 bases, with 6 bases sitting between them. CDR3 in amino acids: CSAREGSSYNEQFF. Here the CDR3 DNA reads TGCAGTGCTAGAGAGGGGAGCTCCTACAATGAGCAGTTCTTC.

In its sample, this clonotype was seen a few times. V usage is TRBV5-1 and J usage is TRBJ2-7, with 8 bases fitting TRBD1. Germline loops: CDR1 SGHRS, CDR2 YFSETQ. Germline trimming cut 4 bases from V and 4 bases from J; bases unmatched to any gene: 7. This CDR3 is 14 amino acids long. The CDR3: CASSGGWTGYEQYF. In DNA form, the CDR3 reads TGCGCCAGCAGCGGCGGATGGACAGGGTACGAGCAGTACTTC.

The chain employs TRBV20-1 and TRBJ2-3; 7 bases fit TRBD2. The CDR3 spans 15 residues. Germline V gene data show CDR1 as DFQATT and CDR2 as SNEGSKA (reference sequence). V lost 1 base to trimming and J lost 0 bases; unmatched junction nucleotides: 4. CDR3 protein: CSARGQRDSTDTQYF. The CDR3 DNA reads TGCAGTGCTAGAGGACAGCGGGATAGCACAGATACGCAGTATTTT.

The chain has TRBV19 and TRBJ2-1, with D perhaps assigned TRBD1 or TRBD2 (5 bases each). This CDR3 contains 15 residues. The V and J ends lost 6 bases and 3 bases respectively, with 15 bases between them. The germline CDR1 and CDR2 sequences are LNHDA and SQIVND (reference sequence). The CDR3 DNA follows: TGTGCCAGTAGCATGAGGGGTACCCTCTACAATGAGCAGTTCTTC. Translating gives CASSMRGTLYNEQFF.

This clonotype was detected a few times. This sequence joins TRBV11-2 and TRBJ2-2; D is possibly TRBD1 (6 bases). The CDR3 has 15 amino acids. Germline V gene sequence: CDR1 SGHAT, CDR2 FQNNGV. Trimming pared 4 bases from V and 2 bases from J, leaving 11 bases between. CDR3 nucleotides: TGTGCCAGCAGCTCCCAGGGACAAAACACCGGGGAGCTGTTTTTT. Its translation: CASSSQGQNTGELFF.

V usage is TRBV7-2 and J usage is TRBJ2-3, with D maybe TRBD2 (6 bases). Germline values: CDR1 SGHTA, CDR2 FQGNSA. V lost 4 bases, J lost 2 bases, and 16 bases lay in between. The CDR3 has 16 amino acids. The CDR3 region has the DNA TGTGCCAGCAGCTCGGAGGGCCCACTATTCACAGATACGCAGTATTTT. The encoded protein is CASSSEGPLFTDTQYF.

This clonotype has just a few counts. The J gene is TRBJ2-6, the V gene TRBV5-5; D not certain. The CDR3 has 15 residues. The V end lost 1 base, the J end lost 0 bases, and 5 bases lay between the germline ends. Germline-derived CDR1 and CDR2 are SGHKS and YYEKEE (reference sequence). CDR3 loop: CASSLTDSGANVLTF. In DNA form, the CDR3 reads TGTGCCAGCAGCTTGACAGACTCTGGGGCCAACGTCCTGACTTTC.

The rearrangement joins TRBV27 to TRBJ2-3; 8 positions match TRBD2. J gave up 6 bases and V 3 bases, and 5 bases lay outside the gene matches. This CDR3 comprises 14 residues. Germline V gives CDR1 MNHEY, CDR2 SMNVEV (reference sequence). CDR3 residues: CASSFASGSDTQYF. For the CDR3, the DNA is TGTGCCAGCAGTTTCGCTAGCGGGTCCGATACGCAGTATTTT.

This sequence joins TRBV5-1 and TRBJ2-5; 10 bases are a match to TRBD2. With 4 bases clipped from V and 6 bases from J, the junction kept 6 bases outside the gene matches. The CDR3 runs to 14 residues. Germline CDR1 SGHRS, CDR2 YFSETQ. The CDR3 region is CASSHGLAEKTQYF. The CDR3 DNA is TGCGCCAGCAGCCACGGACTAGCGGAAAAGACCCAGTACTTC.

This clonotype was recorded at least ten times. The V gene is TRBV7-9, the J gene TRBJ1-5; TRBD1 might be the D (5 bases). Germline loops: CDR1 SEHNR, CDR2 FQNEAQ (reference sequence). Trimming took off 2 bases at V and 6 bases at J, with 5 bases between the two ends. The CDR3 length is 12 residues. Written as DNA, the CDR3 is TGTGCCAGCAGCTTACAGGGTCAGCCCCAGCATTTT. Encoded protein: CASSLQGQPQHF. The full variable domain, in which reference TRBV7-9 and TRBJ1-5 provide the parts outside the CDR3, is DTGVSQNPRHKITKRGQNVTFRCDPISEHNRLYWYRQTLGQGPEFLTYFQNEAQLEKSRLLSDRFSAERPKGSFSTLEIQRTEQGDSAMYLCASSLQGQPQHFGDGTRLSIL.

This sequence joins TRBV5-1 and TRBJ2-2; weak D call: TRBD2 (6 bases). The length of the CDR3 is 14 residues. Trimming cost V 4 bases and J 7 bases, with 14 bases left between them. Germline lookup yields CDR1 SGHRS and CDR2 YFSETQ. The DNA of the CDR3 is TGCGCCAGCAGCGTTGGCGGGAACGGCGGGGAGCTGTTTTTT. It yields the protein CASSVGGNGGELFF.

The chain joins TRBV5-1 to TRBJ2-1; 7 bases map to TRBD2. CDR1 and CDR2 from the germline V gene are SGHRS and YFSETQ. J gave up 7 bases and V 0 bases, and 4 bases lay outside the gene matches. This CDR3 spans 14 amino acids. CDR3 sequence reads: CASSLDSGVNEQFF. The CDR3, as DNA: TGCGCCAGCAGCTTGGACAGCGGGGTAAATGAGCAGTTCTTC.

With regard to this clonotype: A junction boundary mismatches the germline segment, possibly from a read error. J is TRBJ1-2 and V is TRBV12-3 or TRBV12-4; tentatively, D is TRBD1 (6 bases). The length of the CDR3 is 13 residues. CDR3 in DNA: TGTGCCAGCAGCCAAGGGGGTGGCTATGGCTACATCTTC. The encoded protein is CASSQGGGYGYIF.

This clonotype turned up a few times. The chain employs TRBV7-9 and TRBJ1-1; D is perhaps TRBD1 (6 bases). Germline V CDR1 and CDR2: SEHNR, FQNEAQ (reference sequence). The CDR3 loop spans 16 amino acids. With 5 bases removed from V and 1 base from J, the gap between germline ends came to 17 bases. The CDR3 reads CASSQMWGRGNTEAFF. The CDR3 DNA sequence: TGTGCCAGCAGCCAGATGTGGGGGCGCGGGAACACTGAAGCTTTCTTT.

This chain uses TRBV9 with TRBJ2-5; D tentatively fits TRBD1 or TRBD2 (5 bases each). V was trimmed by 0 bases and J by 4 bases, leaving 7 bases between them. The CDR3 loop spans 13 amino acids. Per the germline V gene, CDR1 is SGDLS and CDR2 is YYNGEE. The CDR3 protein is CASSVGGVETQYF. In DNA, the CDR3 is TGTGCCAGCAGCGTAGGAGGGGTAGAGACCCAGTACTTC.

This clonotype has just a few counts. The V call is TRBV20-1, the J call TRBJ1-5; TRBD1 agrees at 8 bases. There are 14 residues in the CDR3. Germline CDR1 reads DFQATT; CDR2 reads SNEGSKA (reference sequence). Losses at the gene ends were 3 bases for V and 7 bases for J; bases not matched to a gene: 8. In DNA form, the CDR3 reads TGCAGTGCTAGGCGACAGGGGTTGGGCCAGCCCCAGCATTTT. This gives the protein CSARRQGLGQPQHF.

The V gene is TRBV24-1, the J gene TRBJ2-1; perhaps D is TRBD1 or TRBD2 (6 bases each). The ends were cut back, 3 bases at V and 8 bases at J, with 16 bases in the middle. Germline CDR1 and CDR2: KGHDR and SFDVKD. The CDR3 runs to 15 residues. The CDR3 nucleotides read TGTGCCACCAGTGATGAGGGGGGCGGGGTCGATGAGCAGTTCTTC. It codes for CATSDEGGGVDEQFF.

The rearrangement joins TRBV27 to TRBJ1-2; 7 nucleotides match TRBD1. The V gene end was trimmed by 5 bases and the J gene end by 2 bases; junction bases not matched to a gene: 5. This CDR3 region has 14 residues. Germline loops: CDR1 MNHEY, CDR2 SMNVEV (reference sequence). CDR3 coding DNA: TGTGCCAGCAGTCTGATGACAGGGAACTATGGCTACACCTTC. Its protein product is CASSLMTGNYGYTF.

The rearrangement uses TRBV24-1 and TRBJ2-1; 12 nucleotides agree with TRBD2. The CDR3 loop spans 16 amino acids. The germline V gene has CDR1 KGHDR and CDR2 SFDVKD. The junction had 8 bases not matched to a gene; V was cut back by 4 bases and J by 8 bases. This CDR3 is CATSEPLAGGRDEQFF. CDR3 coding DNA: TGTGCCACCAGTGAGCCACTAGCGGGAGGCCGGGATGAGCAGTTCTTC.

This clonotype has more than one count but fewer than ten. This sequence joins TRBV5-1 and TRBJ1-2; weak D call: TRBD1 (5 bases). The V gene lost 3 bases and the J gene lost 11 bases, with 14 bases spanning the gap. Looked up from germline, CDR1 is SGHRS and CDR2 is YFSETQ. The CDR3 extends over 12 amino acids. The CDR3 DNA follows: TGCGCCAGCAGCTCCGGGACTCCACGATACACCTTC. Encoded protein: CASSSGTPRYTF.

This chain links TRBV11-3 with TRBJ2-3, with 9 bases matching TRBD1. The junction had 6 bases not matched to a gene; V was cut back by 5 bases and J by 3 bases. CDR1 is SGHNT and CDR2 is YENEEA in the germline V gene. The length of the CDR3 is 15 residues. The CDR3 region is CASSPGTGWTDTQYF. CDR3 in DNA: TGTGCCAGCAGCCCCGGGACAGGGTGGACAGATACGCAGTATTTT. The entire variable domain, with the rest obtained from reference TRBV11-3 and TRBJ2-3, is as follows: EAGVVQSPRYKIIEKKQPVAFWCNPISGHNTLYWYLQNLGQGPELLIRYENEEAVDDSQLPKDRFSAERLKGVDSTLKIQPAELGDSAVYLCASSPGTGWTDTQYFGPGTRLTVL.

This sequence joins TRBV5-1 and TRBJ2-1; TRBD2 aligns across 8 bases. The junction had 13 bases not matched to a gene; V was cut back by 2 bases and J by 3 bases. Germline values: CDR1 SGHRS, CDR2 YFSETQ. This CDR3 region has 18 residues. The CDR3 protein is CASSLRVGLAESYNEQFF. The CDR3 coding sequence is TGCGCCAGCAGCTTACGAGTCGGACTAGCCGAGAGCTACAATGAGCAGTTCTTC.